This entry is about one T cell receptor (beta chain). This study enrolled people aged about 18 to 100 from about 24 US geographic areas. These data come from a study of blood T cell repertoires in COVID-19. The wider study: Samples taken during acute and convalescent COVID-19 were collected in the United States, Italy and Spain. The cDNA or gDNA used as material had been derived from T cells, B-cell-depleted T cells, or PBMCs.

There are 14 residues in the CDR3. CDR1 is SGHAT, CDR2 FQNNGV, per germline. With 7 bases clipped from V and 4 bases from J, the junction kept 6 bases outside the gene matches. Per the authors' pipeline: The assay estimated nucleated cells by amplifying reference gene primers. Using immunoSEQ multiplex PCR, the repertoire was profiled, and TCRdb retains in-frame clones only, with some absent. V and J calls plus clone size are reproduced from that table; the DNA served to infer D and trimming. The profile shows some 250,000 clones, approximately 86% of them singletons. The receptor comes from a woman aged 40-49 years with acute COVID-19. The sample taken for sequencing was PBMCs or T cells enriched from blood (not recorded which). The chain is built from TRBV11-2 and TRBJ2-2; the match to TRBD1 covers 7 bases. The CDR3 reads CASNRQGTTGELFF. The CDR3 DNA follows: TGTGCCAGCAACCGACAGGGAACCACCGGGGAGCTGTTTTTT.